Shown below are 14 T cell receptor beta chains from a single sample sequenced in a study of T cell responses to AZD1222 COVID-19 vaccine. Data came from immunoSEQ multiplex PCR; TCRdb stores just in-frame clones and leaves some out. This table has 130,000 to 150,000 clones, approximately 78% appearing once. The source material was peripheral blood, sampled on day 0 of MenACWY control vaccination. These receptors were collected from an adult in good health.

The gene calls are TRBV6-5 and TRBJ1-1, with D uncertain. V was trimmed by 6 bases and J by 9 bases, leaving 11 bases between them. The CDR3 runs 11 residues. Germline V gene data show CDR1 as MNHEY and CDR2 as SVGAGI. The CDR3 spells CASSRELKAFF. CDR3 sequence (DNA): TGTGCCAGCAGCCGGGAATTGAAAGCTTTCTTT.

This clone was counted ten times or more. This rearrangement joins TRBV6-5 to TRBJ2-5, with D perhaps matching TRBD2 (5 bases). Trimming removed 8 bases from V and 5 bases from J, with 15 bases in between. This CDR3 comprises 13 residues. Germline loops: CDR1 MNHEY, CDR2 SVGAGI. This chain's CDR3 is CASQKGRRETQYF. CDR3 bases: TGTGCCAGCCAGAAAGGTCGGAGGGAGACCCAGTACTTC.

The sample holds a few counts of this clone. V and J are TRBV6-2 or TRBV6-3 and TRBJ1-1, with D maybe TRBD1 (6 bases). V was trimmed by 6 bases and J by 0 bases, leaving 17 bases between them. Germline assignment: CDR1 MNHEY and CDR2 SVGEGT. The CDR3 has 16 residues. CDR3 residues: CASSPQGSSMNTEAFF. The CDR3 DNA sequence: TGTGCCAGCAGCCCGCAGGGGAGTTCCATGAACACTGAAGCTTTCTTT.

The rearrangement joins TRBV7-9 to TRBJ2-2, with D hard to call. The CDR3 covers 13 residues. Germline V lookup: CDR1 SEHNR, CDR2 FQNEAQ (reference sequence). Trimming pared 5 bases from V and 6 bases from J, leaving 10 bases between. As DNA, the CDR3 is TGTGCCAGCAGCGCCAAGTCGCCCGGGGAGCTGTTTTTT. It yields the protein CASSAKSPGELFF.

The chain recombines TRBV6-5 with TRBJ2-2; 7 bases fit TRBD1. The CDR3 is 15 amino acids. In germline, CDR1 is MNHEY, CDR2 SVGAGI. V shed 6 bases, J shed 0 bases, and the junction held 4 bases outside the gene matches. CDR3 nucleotide sequence: TGTGCCAGCAGGAACAGGGGCGCGAACACCGGGGAGCTGTTTTTT. This encodes CASRNRGANTGELFF.

The chain has TRBV18 and TRBJ2-3; D might be TRBD1 (6 bases). The CDR3 totals 15 residues. CDR1 and CDR2 from the germline V gene are KGHSH and LQKENI. Trimming pared 0 bases from V and 1 base from J, leaving 8 bases between. CDR3 sequence reads: CASSPPGGGTDTQYF. CDR3 nucleotides: TGTGCCAGCTCACCACCAGGGGGAGGCACAGATACGCAGTATTTT.

The J gene is TRBJ1-1, the V gene TRBV5-4; D not certain. CDR1 is SGHNT and CDR2 is YYREEE in the germline V gene (reference sequence). Trimming removed 0 bases at V and 8 bases at J, with 11 bases between. The CDR3 has 13 amino acids. The CDR3: CASSLVNEAEAFF. In DNA, the CDR3 is TGTGCCAGCAGCTTGGTTAATGAGGCCGAAGCTTTCTTT.

This chain connects TRBV5-4 to TRBJ2-2; TRBD1 or TRBD2 may be the D gene (5 bases each). Germline loops: CDR1 SGHNT, CDR2 YYREEE (reference sequence). CDR3 size: 13 residues. Trimming removed 2 bases from V and 5 bases from J, with 7 bases in between. This chain's CDR3 is CASSLWGTGELFF. In DNA, the CDR3 is TGTGCCAGCAGCTTATGGGGGACCGGGGAGCTGTTTTTT. Drawing the rest from reference TRBV5-4 and TRBJ2-2, the complete variable domain is ETGVTQSPTHLIKTRGQQVTLRCSSQSGHNTVSWYQQALGQGPQFIFQYYREEENGRGNFPPRFSGLQFPNYSSELNVNALELDDSALYLCASSLWGTGELFFGEGSRLTVL.

This chain connects TRBV3-1 (or the pseudogene TRBV3-2) to TRBJ1-6; D uncertain. The CDR3 has 13 amino acids. Germline V gene lookup returns CDR1 LGHDT and CDR2 YNNKEL (reference sequence). Trimming removed 4 bases at V and 4 bases at J, with 5 bases between. The CDR3 DNA is TGTGCCAGCAGCCCCCCTTATAATTCACCCCTCCACTTT. Protein product: CASSPPYNSPLHF.

The chain uses TRBV4-1 and TRBJ2-1; D is perhaps TRBD2 (6 bases). V lost 0 bases to trimming and J lost 4 bases, with 10 bases between them. CDR3 length: 15 amino acids. The germline V gene encodes CDR1 MGHRA and CDR2 YSYEKL. CDR3 in amino acids: CASSQEGTRYNEQFF. The CDR3 nucleotides read TGCGCCAGCAGCCAAGAAGGGACTCGATACAATGAGCAGTTCTTC.

This sequence joins TRBV21-1 and TRBJ2-7; no check of the table's D call, TRBD1, against the DNA was made. TRBV21-1 counts as a pseudogene. The CDR3 is made up of 14 amino acids. This CDR3 reads CAIDRGEGYHEQYV. CDR3 DNA sequence: TGTGCCATCGACAGGGGGGAGGGGTACCACGAGCAGTACGTC.

The chain joins TRBV19 to TRBJ1-2; the D gene is possibly TRBD1 (6 bases). The CDR3 sequence is 13 residues long. Germline V CDR1 and CDR2: LNHDA, SQIVND (reference sequence). V dropped 3 bases and J dropped 6 bases, with 11 bases sitting between them. The DNA of the CDR3 is TGTGCCAGTAGTATCTCAGGGGTTCATGGCTACACCTTC. Its translation is CASSISGVHGYTF.

V usage is TRBV5-1 and J usage is TRBJ2-7; 9 nucleotides match TRBD1. Germline V CDR1 and CDR2: SGHRS, YFSETQ. V shed 3 bases and J 4 bases; nucleotides not matched to a gene: 11. The length of the CDR3 is 16 residues. CDR3: CASSSFPGTGPYEQYF. CDR3 bases: TGCGCCAGCAGCTCCTTTCCCGGGACAGGGCCTTACGAGCAGTACTTC. Full variable domain (missing parts from reference TRBV5-1 and TRBJ2-7): KAGVTQTPRYLIKTRGQQVTLSCSPISGHRSVSWYQQTPGQGLQFLFEYFSETQRNKGNFPGRFSGRQFSNSRSEMNVSTLELGDSALYLCASSSFPGTGPYEQYFGPGTRLTVT.

This chain uses TRBV28 with TRBJ2-7; 7 nucleotides align to TRBD1. Looked up from germline, CDR1 is MDHEN and CDR2 is SYDVKM. This CDR3 has 13 residues. V was pared by 2 bases and J by 3 bases, with 1 base of the junction left unmatched. The chain's CDR3 is CASSLPGGYEQYV. The CDR3 DNA follows: TGTGCCAGCAGTTTACCAGGGGGCTACGAGCAGTACGTC.